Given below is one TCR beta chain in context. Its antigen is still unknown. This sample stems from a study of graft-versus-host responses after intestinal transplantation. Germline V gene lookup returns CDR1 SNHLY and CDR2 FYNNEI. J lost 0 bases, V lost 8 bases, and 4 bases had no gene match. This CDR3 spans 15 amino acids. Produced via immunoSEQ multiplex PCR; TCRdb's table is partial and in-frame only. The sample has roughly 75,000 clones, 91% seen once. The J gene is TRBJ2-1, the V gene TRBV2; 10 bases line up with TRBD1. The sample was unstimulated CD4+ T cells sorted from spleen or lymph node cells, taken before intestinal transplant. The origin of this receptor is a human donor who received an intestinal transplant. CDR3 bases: TGTGCCAGCTGGGGACAGGGGAGCTCCTACAATGAGCAGTTCTTC. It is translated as CASWGQGSSYNEQFF.